Each of the 14 T cell receptor beta chains below was sequenced from the same sample in a study of T cell responses to AZD1222 COVID-19 vaccine (dated by TCRdb to the early 2020s). The time point label, read with the paper, signifies: about 28 days (+/-7) after the second vaccine dose. Library prep was done by the immunoSEQ multiplex PCR assay. Held by TCRdb, this immuneACCESS table contains in-frame sequences only and omits some clones. Under half of the omission traces to an unresolved V gene where checked; the cause of the rest is unknown. The sample contains some 150,000 clones, more than 70% of them found a single time. The ten most abundant clones make up around 1.7% of the sample. This material consisted of peripheral blood, taken 28 days after the second AZD1222 dose. The origin of the receptors is an adult who received the AZD1222 COVID-19 vaccine.

The chain carries TRBV7-3 and TRBJ2-1, with 8 bases identical to TRBD2. Trimming cost V 6 bases and J 2 bases; bases outside gene matches: 6. Germline values: CDR1 SGHTA, CDR2 FQGTGA. The CDR3 length is 15 residues. The CDR3 sequence is CASSLLAETYNEQFF. The CDR3, as DNA: TGTGCCAGCAGTTTACTAGCGGAGACCTACAATGAGCAGTTCTTC.

V gene TRBV7-8 combines with J gene TRBJ1-5, with TRBD1 matching over 9 bases. The CDR3 length is 16 residues. V shed 5 bases and J 5 bases; nucleotides not matched to a gene: 10. Per the germline V gene, CDR1 is SGHVS and CDR2 is FQNEAQ. In DNA form, the CDR3 reads TGTGCCAGCAGCCGAGTCCCGGGACAGGGCGATCAGCCCCAGCATTTT. Its translation: CASSRVPGQGDQPQHF.

V and J are TRBV7-8 and TRBJ2-7; 8 bases fit TRBD1. CDR3 length: 14 residues. The ends lost 3 bases at V and 6 bases at J; junction bases unmatched: 7. The germline CDR1 and CDR2 sequences are SGHVS and FQNEAQ. CDR3 coding DNA: TGTGCCAGCAGCTTGGACAGGGATCTGGTCGAGCAGTACTTC. Its translation is CASSLDRDLVEQYF.

The CDR3 coding sequence is TGTGCCAGCAGCGTAGCCCCCTCGGATCCCTACGAGCAGTACTTC. It specifies CASSVAPSDPYEQYF. The chain couples TRBV9 to TRBJ2-7; D call uncertain. The CDR3 covers 15 residues. V lost 0 bases and J 2 bases, leaving 12 bases between the germline ends. Germline CDR1 is SGDLS and CDR2 is YYNGEE.

This chain connects TRBV6-4 to TRBJ2-5; 7 positions match TRBD1. Germline trimming cut 6 bases from V and 2 bases from J; bases unmatched to any gene: 6. CDR3 length: 14 residues. CDR1 MRHNA and CDR2 SNTAGT come from the germline V gene. In DNA form, the CDR3 reads TGTGCCAGCAGCTCGGACAGGCTACAAGAGACCCAGTACTTC. It specifies CASSSDRLQETQYF.

The V gene is TRBV29-1, the J gene TRBJ1-3, with unresolved D. The CDR3 spans 13 residues. Germline V lookup: CDR1 SQVTM, CDR2 ANQGSEA. V dropped 4 bases and J dropped 0 bases, with 7 bases sitting between them. CDR3 sequence reads: CSVVTNSGNTIYF. CDR3 sequence (DNA): TGCAGCGTTGTGACAAACTCTGGAAACACCATATATTTT.

The chain couples TRBV19 to TRBJ2-2, with 14 bases matching TRBD2. Germline V gene data show CDR1 as LNHDA and CDR2 as SQIVND (reference sequence). J was trimmed by 6 bases and V by 3 bases; bases with no gene match: 9. This CDR3 has 18 amino acids. The DNA for the CDR3 is TGTGCCAGTAGTATCCTTTACGGACTAGCGGGAGGCGCCGGGGAGCTGTTTTTT. This sequence encodes CASSILYGLAGGAGELFF.

The rearrangement uses TRBV3-1 (or the pseudogene TRBV3-2) and TRBJ1-2, with D possibly matching TRBD1 (5 bases). The CDR3 is 15 amino acids. V was shortened by 2 bases and J by 6 bases, with 16 bases between the two germline ends. Germline values: CDR1 LGHDT, CDR2 YNNKEL (reference sequence). The CDR3 sequence is CASSQFPEGIDGYTF. For the CDR3, the DNA is TGTGCCAGCAGCCAATTCCCCGAGGGGATTGATGGCTACACCTTC.

The genes are TRBV4-3 and TRBJ1-3; D call uncertain. Germline V gene data show CDR1 as LGHNA and CDR2 as YSLEER. V was trimmed by 4 bases and J by 1 base, leaving 17 bases between them. The CDR3 covers 17 residues. CDR3 sequence (DNA): TGCGCCAGCAGCCCTTGGCTAGACTCAAGGTCTGGAAACACCATATATTTT. It codes for CASSPWLDSRSGNTIYF.

The V and J genes are TRBV4-1 and TRBJ2-3; D not resolved. Trimming pared 1 base from V and 6 bases from J, leaving 8 bases between. This CDR3 has 13 residues. The germline CDR1 and CDR2 sequences are MGHRA and YSYEKL. Written as DNA, the CDR3 is TGCGCCAGCAGCCAAGCCCAGAGGGATACGCAGTATTTT. This sequence encodes CASSQAQRDTQYF.

The chain couples TRBV6-5 to TRBJ1-2; D not certain. CDR1 MNHEY and CDR2 SVGAGI come from the germline V gene. Trimming shortened V by 5 bases and J by 4 bases, and 17 bases separated the two germline ends. This CDR3 has 15 amino acids. CDR3 sequence reads: CASSPPWQPGYGYTF. CDR3 bases: TGTGCCAGCAGTCCCCCCTGGCAGCCAGGCTATGGCTACACCTTC.

The chain has TRBV10-2 and TRBJ2-1; D call uncertain. The CDR3 covers 16 residues. Trimming took off 3 bases at V and 2 bases at J, with 14 bases between the two ends. Germline CDR1 WSHSY, CDR2 SAAADI. CDR3 sequence reads: CASSESVPAPYNEQFF. In DNA form, the CDR3 reads TGCGCCAGCAGTGAATCGGTCCCAGCACCCTACAATGAGCAGTTCTTC.

The genes are TRBV27 and TRBJ1-1; D is undetermined. V was shortened by 5 bases and J by 1 base, with 8 bases between the two germline ends. The CDR3 loop spans 13 amino acids. The germline CDR1 and CDR2 sequences are MNHEY and SMNVEV (reference sequence). The DNA of the CDR3 is TGTGCCAGCAGTCTCAATCAGAACACTGAAGCTTTCTTT. Translating gives CASSLNQNTEAFF.

This clone appeared once. The chain couples TRBV6-5 to TRBJ2-3, with D perhaps matching TRBD1 or TRBD2 (5 bases each). This CDR3 is 15 amino acids long. Germline values: CDR1 MNHEY, CDR2 SVGAGI. Between the trimmed V and J ends, which lost 5 bases and 0 bases, there was a span of 12 bases. The CDR3 sequence: CASSRGATSTDTQYF. In nucleotides, the CDR3 is TGTGCCAGCAGTCGAGGGGCGACTAGCACAGATACGCAGTATTTT.